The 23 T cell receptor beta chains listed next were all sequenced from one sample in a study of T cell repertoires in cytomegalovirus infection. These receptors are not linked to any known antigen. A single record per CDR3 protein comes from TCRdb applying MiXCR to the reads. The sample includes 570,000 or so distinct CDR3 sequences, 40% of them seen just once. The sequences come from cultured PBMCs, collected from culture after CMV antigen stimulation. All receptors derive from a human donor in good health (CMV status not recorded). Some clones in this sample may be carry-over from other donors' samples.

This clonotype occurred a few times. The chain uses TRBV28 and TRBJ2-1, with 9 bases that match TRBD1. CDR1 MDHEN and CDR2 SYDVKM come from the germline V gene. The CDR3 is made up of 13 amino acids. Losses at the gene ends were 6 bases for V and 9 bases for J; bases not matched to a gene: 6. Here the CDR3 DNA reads TGTGCCAGCAGAGCTACAGGGGGCACTGAGCAGTTCTTC. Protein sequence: CASRATGGTEQFF.

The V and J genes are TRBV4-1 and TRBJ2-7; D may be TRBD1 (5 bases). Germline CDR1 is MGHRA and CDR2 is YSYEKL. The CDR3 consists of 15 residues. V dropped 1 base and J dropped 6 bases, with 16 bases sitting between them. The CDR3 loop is CASSQVDGRAREQYF. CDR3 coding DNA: TGCGCCAGCAGCCAAGTAGATGGCAGGGCTCGCGAGCAGTACTTC.

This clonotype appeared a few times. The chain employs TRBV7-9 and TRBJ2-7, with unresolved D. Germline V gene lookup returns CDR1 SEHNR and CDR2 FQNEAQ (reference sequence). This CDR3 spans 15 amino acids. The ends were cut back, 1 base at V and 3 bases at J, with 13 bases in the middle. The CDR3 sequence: CASSLDSRRLYEQYF. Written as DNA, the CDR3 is TGTGCCAGCAGCTTAGATTCCAGGAGACTCTACGAGCAGTACTTC.

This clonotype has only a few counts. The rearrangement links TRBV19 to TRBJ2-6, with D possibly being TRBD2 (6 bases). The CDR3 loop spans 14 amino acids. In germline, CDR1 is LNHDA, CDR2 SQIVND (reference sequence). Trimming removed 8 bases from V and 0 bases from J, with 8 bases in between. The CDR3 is CASSAGSGANVLTF. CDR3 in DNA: TGTGCCAGTTCAGCGGGCTCTGGGGCCAACGTCCTGACTTTC.

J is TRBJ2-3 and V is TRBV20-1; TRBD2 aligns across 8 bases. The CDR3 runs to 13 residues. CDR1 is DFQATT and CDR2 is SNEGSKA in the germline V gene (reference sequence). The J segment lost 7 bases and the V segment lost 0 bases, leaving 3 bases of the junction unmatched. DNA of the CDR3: TGCAGTGCTAGAGAGCGGGGGGCAAATACGCAGTATTTT. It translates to CSARERGANTQYF.

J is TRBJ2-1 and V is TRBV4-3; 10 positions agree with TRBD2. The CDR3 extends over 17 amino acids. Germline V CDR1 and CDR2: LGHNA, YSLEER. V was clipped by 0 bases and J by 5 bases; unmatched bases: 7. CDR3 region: CASSQEVLAGQNNEQFF. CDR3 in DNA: TGCGCCAGCAGCCAAGAGGTACTAGCGGGACAAAACAATGAGCAGTTCTTC.

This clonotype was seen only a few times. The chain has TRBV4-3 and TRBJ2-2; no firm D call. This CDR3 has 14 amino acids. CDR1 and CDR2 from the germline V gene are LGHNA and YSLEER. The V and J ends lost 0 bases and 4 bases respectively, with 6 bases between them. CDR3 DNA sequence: TGCGCCAGCAGCCAAGAGACTGTCACCGGGGAGCTGTTTTTT. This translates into CASSQETVTGELFF.

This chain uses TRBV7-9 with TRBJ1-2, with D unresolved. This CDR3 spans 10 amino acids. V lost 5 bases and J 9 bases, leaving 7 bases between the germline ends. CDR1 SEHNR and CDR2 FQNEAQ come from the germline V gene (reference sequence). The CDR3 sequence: CASSPPSYTF. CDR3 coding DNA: TGTGCCAGCAGCCCCCCCAGCTACACCTTC.

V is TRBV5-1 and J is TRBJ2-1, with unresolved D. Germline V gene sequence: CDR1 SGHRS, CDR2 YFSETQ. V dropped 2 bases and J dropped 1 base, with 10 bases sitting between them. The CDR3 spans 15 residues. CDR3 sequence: CASSLGFQSYNEQFF. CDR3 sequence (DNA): TGCGCCAGCAGCTTAGGGTTCCAGTCCTACAATGAGCAGTTCTTC.

The CDR3: CASTPRGGTDTQYF. The CDR3 nucleotides are TGTGCCAGCACCCCAAGGGGGGGCACAGATACGCAGTATTTT. The rearrangement uses TRBV12-3 or TRBV12-4 and TRBJ2-3; either TRBD1 or TRBD2 may supply D (6 bases each). The CDR3 has 14 residues. V lost 7 bases and J lost 1, with 12 bases in between.

The CDR3 protein is CASSLYPGLYGYTF. The DNA for the CDR3 is TGTGCCAGCAGCTTATATCCGGGCCTCTATGGCTACACCTTC. The chain employs TRBV7-2 and TRBJ1-2; D is unclear. The CDR3 has 14 amino acids. With 2 bases removed from V and 4 bases from J, the gap between germline ends came to 11 bases. Germline V gene sequence: CDR1 SGHTA, CDR2 FQGNSA.

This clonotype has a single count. In DNA form, the CDR3 reads TGTGCCAGCAGCTTAGTACGGGAGAGGGGGCCTGAAGCTTTCTTT. It translates to CASSLVRERGPEAFF. V and J are TRBV11-2 and TRBJ1-1; 7 positions match TRBD1. The length of the CDR3 is 15 residues. CDR1 SGHAT and CDR2 FQNNGV come from the germline V gene. J gave up 6 bases and V 1 base, and 8 bases lay outside the gene matches.

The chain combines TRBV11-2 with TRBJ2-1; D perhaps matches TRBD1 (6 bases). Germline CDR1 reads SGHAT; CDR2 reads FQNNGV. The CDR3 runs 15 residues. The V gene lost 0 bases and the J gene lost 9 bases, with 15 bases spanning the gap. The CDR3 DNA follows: TGTGCCAGCAGCTTAGACCGAGGGGGTTGGGGTGAGCAGTTCTTC. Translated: CASSLDRGGWGEQFF.

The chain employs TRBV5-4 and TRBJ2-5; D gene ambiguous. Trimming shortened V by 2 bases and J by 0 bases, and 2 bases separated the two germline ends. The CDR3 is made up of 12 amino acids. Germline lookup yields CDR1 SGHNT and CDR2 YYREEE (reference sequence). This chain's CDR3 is CASSFDQETQYF. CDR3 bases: TGTGCCAGCAGCTTTGACCAAGAGACCCAGTACTTC.

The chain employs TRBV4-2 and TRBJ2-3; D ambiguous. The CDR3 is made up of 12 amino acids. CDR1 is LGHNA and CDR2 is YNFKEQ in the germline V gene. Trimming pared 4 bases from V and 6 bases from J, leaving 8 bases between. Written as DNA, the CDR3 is TGTGCCAGCAGCCCCGACTCGGATACGCAGTATTTT. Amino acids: CASSPDSDTQYF.

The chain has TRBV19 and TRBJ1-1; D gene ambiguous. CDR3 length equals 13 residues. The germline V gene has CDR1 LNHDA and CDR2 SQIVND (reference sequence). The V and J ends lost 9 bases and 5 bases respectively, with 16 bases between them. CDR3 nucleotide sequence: TGTGCCAGCCGAAGATGGGATTCGACTGAAGCTTTCTTT. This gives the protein CASRRWDSTEAFF.

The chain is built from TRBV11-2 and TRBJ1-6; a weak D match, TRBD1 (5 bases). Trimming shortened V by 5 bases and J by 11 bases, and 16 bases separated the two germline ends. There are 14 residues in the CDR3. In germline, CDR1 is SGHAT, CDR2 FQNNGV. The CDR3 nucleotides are TGTGCCAGCAGCCGGGACCGGAGCACTACACCCCTCCACTTT. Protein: CASSRDRSTTPLHF.

CDR3 in DNA: TGCGCCAGCAGCCCCACAGGGGGCGGCCATGGCTACACCTTC. It translates to CASSPTGGGHGYTF. The V call is TRBV5-1, the J call TRBJ1-2; TRBD1 aligns across 9 bases. Germline CDR1 and CDR2: SGHRS and YFSETQ. J was trimmed by 6 bases and V by 4 bases; bases with no gene match: 7. This CDR3 has 14 residues.

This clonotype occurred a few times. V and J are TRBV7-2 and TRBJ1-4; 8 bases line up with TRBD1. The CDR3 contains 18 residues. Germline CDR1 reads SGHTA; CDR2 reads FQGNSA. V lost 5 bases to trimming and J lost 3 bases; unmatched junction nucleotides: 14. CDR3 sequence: CASSGRRDRRRANEKLFF. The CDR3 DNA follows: TGTGCCAGCAGCGGCCGACGGGACAGGCGAAGGGCTAATGAAAAACTGTTTTTT.

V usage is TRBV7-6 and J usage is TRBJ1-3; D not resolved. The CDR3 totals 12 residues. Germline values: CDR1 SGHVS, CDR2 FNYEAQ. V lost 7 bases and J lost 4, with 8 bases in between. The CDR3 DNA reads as TGTGCCAGCATTATGGCAGGAAACACCATATATTTT. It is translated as CASIMAGNTIYF.

CDR3 sequence reads: CASSLDTLGTQYF. In DNA, the CDR3 is TGTGCCAGCAGCCTGGACACACTCGGGACCCAGTACTTC. V gene TRBV5-3 combines with J gene TRBJ2-5; maybe TRBD1 (5 bases). TRBV5-3 is an ORF, and what it does is uncertain. The CDR3 is 13 residues long. Trimming cost V 8 bases and J 7 bases, with 18 bases left between them.

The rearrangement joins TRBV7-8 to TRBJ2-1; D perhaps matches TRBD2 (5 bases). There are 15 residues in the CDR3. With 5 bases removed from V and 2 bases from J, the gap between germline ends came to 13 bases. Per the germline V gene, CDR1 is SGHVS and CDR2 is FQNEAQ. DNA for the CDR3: TGTGCCAGCAGCGTACGCCTAGCTACCTACAATGAGCAGTTCTTC. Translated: CASSVRLATYNEQFF. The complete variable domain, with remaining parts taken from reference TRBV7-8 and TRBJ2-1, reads GAGVSQSPRYKVAKRGQDVALRCDPISGHVSLFWYQQALGQGPEFLTYFQNEAQLDKSGLPSDRFFAERPEGSVSTLKIQRTQQEDSAVYLCASSVRLATYNEQFFGPGTRLTVL.

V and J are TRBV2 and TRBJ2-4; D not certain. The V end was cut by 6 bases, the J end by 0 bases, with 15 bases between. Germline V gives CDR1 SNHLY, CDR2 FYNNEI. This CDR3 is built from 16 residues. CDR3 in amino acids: CASSPLGFLAKNIQYF. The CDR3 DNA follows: TGTGCCAGCAGCCCCCTGGGATTTCTAGCCAAAAACATTCAGTACTTC.